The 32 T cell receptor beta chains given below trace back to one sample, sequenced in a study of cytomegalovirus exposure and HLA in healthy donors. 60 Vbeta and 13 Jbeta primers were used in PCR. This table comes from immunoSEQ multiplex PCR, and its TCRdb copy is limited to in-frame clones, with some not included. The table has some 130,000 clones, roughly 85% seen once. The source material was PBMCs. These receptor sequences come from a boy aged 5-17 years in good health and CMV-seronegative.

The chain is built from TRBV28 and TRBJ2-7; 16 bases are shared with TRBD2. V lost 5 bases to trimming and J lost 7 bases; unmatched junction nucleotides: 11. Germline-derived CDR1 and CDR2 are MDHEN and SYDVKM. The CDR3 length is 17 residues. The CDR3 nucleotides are TGTGCCAGCAGTGGCGACGGGACTAGCGGGAGGGGGGGGGAGCAGTACTTC. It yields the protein CASSGDGTSGRGGEQYF.

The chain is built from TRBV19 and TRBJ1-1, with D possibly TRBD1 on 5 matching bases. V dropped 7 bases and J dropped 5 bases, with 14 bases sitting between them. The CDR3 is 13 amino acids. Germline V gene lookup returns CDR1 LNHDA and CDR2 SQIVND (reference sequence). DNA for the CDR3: TGTGCCAGTACCCTCACACGGGGGACTGAAGCTTTCTTT. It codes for CASTLTRGTEAFF.

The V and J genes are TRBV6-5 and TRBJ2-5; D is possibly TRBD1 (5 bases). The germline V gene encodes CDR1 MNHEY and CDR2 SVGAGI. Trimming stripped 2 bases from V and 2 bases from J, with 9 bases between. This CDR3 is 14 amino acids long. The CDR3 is CASSYGAGQETQYF. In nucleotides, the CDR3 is TGTGCCAGCAGTTACGGCGCAGGGCAAGAGACCCAGTACTTC.

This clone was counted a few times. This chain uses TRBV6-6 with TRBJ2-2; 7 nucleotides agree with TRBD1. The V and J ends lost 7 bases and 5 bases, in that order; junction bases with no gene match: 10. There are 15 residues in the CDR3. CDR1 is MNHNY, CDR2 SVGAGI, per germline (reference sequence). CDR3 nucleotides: TGTGCCAGCAACAACGGACAGGTGGTAACCGGGGAGCTGTTTTTT. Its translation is CASNNGQVVTGELFF.

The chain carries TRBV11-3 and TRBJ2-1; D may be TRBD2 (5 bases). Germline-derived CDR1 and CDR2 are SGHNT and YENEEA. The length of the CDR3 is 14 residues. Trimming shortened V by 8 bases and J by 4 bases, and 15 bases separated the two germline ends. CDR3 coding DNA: TGTGCCAGCGAGTACGAGCGGAGTTACAATGAGCAGTTCTTC. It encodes CASEYERSYNEQFF.

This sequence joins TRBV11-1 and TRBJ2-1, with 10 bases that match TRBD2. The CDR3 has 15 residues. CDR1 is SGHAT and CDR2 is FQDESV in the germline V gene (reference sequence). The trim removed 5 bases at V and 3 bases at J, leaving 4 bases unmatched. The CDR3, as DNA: TGTGCCAGCAGCCTTAGCGGGAGGAGCTACAATGAGCAGTTCTTC. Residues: CASSLSGRSYNEQFF.

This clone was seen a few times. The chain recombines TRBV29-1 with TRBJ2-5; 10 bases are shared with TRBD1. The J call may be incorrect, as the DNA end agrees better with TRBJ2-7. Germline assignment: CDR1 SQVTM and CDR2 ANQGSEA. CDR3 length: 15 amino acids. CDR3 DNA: TGCAGCGTTGTCGGGGGACAGGGGACCTCCTACGAGCAGTACTTC. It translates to CSVVGGQGTSYEQYF.

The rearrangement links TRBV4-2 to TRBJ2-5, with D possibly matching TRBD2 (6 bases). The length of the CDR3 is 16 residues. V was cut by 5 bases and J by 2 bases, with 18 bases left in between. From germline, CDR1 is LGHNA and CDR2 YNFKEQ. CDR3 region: CASSSSPGTQQETQYF. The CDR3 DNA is TGTGCCAGCAGCTCCTCCCCCGGGACTCAACAAGAGACCCAGTACTTC.

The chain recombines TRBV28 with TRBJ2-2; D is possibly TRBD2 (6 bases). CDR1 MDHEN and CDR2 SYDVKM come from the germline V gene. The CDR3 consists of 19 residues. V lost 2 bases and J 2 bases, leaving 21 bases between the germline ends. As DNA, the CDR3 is TGTGCCAGCAGTTTAAGGGTATGGCGAGCGGGCTCCAACACCGGGGAGCTGTTTTTT. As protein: CASSLRVWRAGSNTGELFF.

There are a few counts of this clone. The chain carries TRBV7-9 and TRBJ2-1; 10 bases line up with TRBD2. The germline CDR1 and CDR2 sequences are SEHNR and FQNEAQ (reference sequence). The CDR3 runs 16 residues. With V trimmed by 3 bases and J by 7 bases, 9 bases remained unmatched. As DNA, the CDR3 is TGTGCCAGCAGCTTGACTAGCGGGTACACGGGGAATGAGCAGTTCTTC. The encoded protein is CASSLTSGYTGNEQFF.

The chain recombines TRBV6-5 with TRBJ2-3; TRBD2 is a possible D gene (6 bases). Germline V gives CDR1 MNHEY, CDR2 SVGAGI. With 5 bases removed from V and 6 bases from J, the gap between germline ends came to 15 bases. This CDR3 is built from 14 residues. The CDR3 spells CASSRDPSGDTQYF. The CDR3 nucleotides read TGTGCCAGCAGTCGAGACCCGAGCGGGGATACGCAGTATTTT.

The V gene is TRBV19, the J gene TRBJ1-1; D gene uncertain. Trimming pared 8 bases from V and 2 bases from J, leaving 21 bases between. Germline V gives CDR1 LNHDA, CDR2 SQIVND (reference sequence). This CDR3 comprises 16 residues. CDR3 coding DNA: TGTGCCAGTCTCTCCGACCGTCCCGGAGCAAACACTGAAGCTTTCTTT. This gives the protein CASLSDRPGANTEAFF. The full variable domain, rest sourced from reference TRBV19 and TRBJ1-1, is DGGITQSPKYLFRKEGQNVTLSCEQNLNHDAMYWYRQDPGQGLRLIYYSQIVNDFQKGDIAEGYSVSREKKESFPLTVTSAQKNPTAFYLCASLSDRPGANTEAFFGQGTRLTVV.

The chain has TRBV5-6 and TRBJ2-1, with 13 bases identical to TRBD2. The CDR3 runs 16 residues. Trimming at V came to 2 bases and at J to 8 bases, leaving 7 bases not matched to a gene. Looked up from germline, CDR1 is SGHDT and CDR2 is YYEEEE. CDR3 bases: TGTGCCAGCAGCTTCCGCTGGACTAGCGGGAGTTATGAGCAGTTCTTC. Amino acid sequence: CASSFRWTSGSYEQFF.

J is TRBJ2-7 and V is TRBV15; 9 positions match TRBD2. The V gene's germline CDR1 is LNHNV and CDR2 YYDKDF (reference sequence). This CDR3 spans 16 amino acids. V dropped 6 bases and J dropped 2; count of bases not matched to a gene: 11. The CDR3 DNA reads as TGTGCCACCAGACCTCGGGGGCGGGAGGGCCCCTACGAGCAGTACTTC. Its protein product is CATRPRGREGPYEQYF.

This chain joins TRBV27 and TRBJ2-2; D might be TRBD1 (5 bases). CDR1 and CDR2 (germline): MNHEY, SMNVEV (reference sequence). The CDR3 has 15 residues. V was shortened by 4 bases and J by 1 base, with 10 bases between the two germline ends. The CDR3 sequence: CASSYITGNTGELFF. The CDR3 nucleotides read TGTGCCAGCAGTTATATAACAGGGAACACCGGGGAGCTGTTTTTT.

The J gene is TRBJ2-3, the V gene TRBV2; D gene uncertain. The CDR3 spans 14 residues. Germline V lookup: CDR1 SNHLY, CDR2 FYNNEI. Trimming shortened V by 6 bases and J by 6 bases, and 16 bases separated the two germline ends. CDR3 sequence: CASRPEVLRDTQYF. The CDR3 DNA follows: TGTGCCAGCAGACCAGAGGTCCTTAGGGATACGCAGTATTTT.

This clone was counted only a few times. In DNA form, the CDR3 reads TGTGCCAGCAGCAAGGAGGTCCCGGACGAGCAGTACTTC. Its translation is CASSKEVPDEQYF. The rearrangement joins TRBV11-1 to TRBJ2-7; the D gene is possibly TRBD2 (5 bases). From germline, CDR1 is SGHAT and CDR2 FQDESV (reference sequence). The CDR3 has 13 amino acids. The V and J ends lost 5 bases and 5 bases respectively, with 13 bases between them.

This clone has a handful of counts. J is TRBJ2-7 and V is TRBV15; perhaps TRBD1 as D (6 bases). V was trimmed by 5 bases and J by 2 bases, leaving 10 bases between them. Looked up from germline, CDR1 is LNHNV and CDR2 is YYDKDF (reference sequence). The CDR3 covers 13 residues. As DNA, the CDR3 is TGTGCCACCAGCCTGGACAGTACCTACGAGCAGTACTTC. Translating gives CATSLDSTYEQYF. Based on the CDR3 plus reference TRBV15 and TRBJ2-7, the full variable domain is DAMVIQNPRYQVTQFGKPVTLSCSQTLNHNVMYWYQQKSSQAPKLLFHYYDKDFNNEADTPDNFQSRRPNTSFCFLDIRSPGLGDTAMYLCATSLDSTYEQYFGPGTRLTVT.

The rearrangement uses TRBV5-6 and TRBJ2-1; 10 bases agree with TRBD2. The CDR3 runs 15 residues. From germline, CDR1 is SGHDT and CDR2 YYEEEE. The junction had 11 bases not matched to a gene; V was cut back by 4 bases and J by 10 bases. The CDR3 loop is CASSIGTSAYEEQFF. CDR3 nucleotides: TGTGCCAGCAGCATTGGGACTAGCGCGTATGAGGAGCAGTTCTTC.

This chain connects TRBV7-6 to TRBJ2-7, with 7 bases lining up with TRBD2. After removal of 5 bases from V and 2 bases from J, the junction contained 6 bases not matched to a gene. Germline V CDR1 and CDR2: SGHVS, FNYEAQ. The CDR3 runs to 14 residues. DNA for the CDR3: TGTGCCAGCAGCGGGACCGGGACTACCTACGAGCAGTACTTC. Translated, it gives CASSGTGTTYEQYF.

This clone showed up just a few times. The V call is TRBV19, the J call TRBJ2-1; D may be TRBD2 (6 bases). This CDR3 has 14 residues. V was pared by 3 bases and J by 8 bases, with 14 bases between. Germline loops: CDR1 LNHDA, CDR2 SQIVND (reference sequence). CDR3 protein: CASSIPLREDEQFF. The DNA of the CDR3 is TGTGCCAGTAGTATTCCCCTCAGGGAGGATGAGCAGTTCTTC.

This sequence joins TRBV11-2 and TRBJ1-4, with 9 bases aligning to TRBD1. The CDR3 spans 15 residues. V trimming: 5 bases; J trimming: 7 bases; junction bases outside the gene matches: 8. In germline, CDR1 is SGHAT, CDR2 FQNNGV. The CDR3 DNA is TGTGCCAGCAGCCACCCCGGGACAGGGCTTGAAAAACTGTTTTTT. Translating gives CASSHPGTGLEKLFF.

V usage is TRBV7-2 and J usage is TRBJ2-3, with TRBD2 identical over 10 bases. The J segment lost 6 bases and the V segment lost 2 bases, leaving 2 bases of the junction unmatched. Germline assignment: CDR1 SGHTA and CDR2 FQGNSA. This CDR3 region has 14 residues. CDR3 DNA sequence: TGTGCCAGCAGCTTACTAGCGGGAGCTGATACGCAGTATTTT. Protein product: CASSLLAGADTQYF.

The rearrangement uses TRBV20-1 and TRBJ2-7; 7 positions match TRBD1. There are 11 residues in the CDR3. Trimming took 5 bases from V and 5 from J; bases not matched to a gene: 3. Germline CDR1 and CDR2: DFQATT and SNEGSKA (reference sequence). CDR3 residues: CSAGDRDEQYF. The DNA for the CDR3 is TGCAGTGCTGGCGACAGGGACGAGCAGTACTTC.

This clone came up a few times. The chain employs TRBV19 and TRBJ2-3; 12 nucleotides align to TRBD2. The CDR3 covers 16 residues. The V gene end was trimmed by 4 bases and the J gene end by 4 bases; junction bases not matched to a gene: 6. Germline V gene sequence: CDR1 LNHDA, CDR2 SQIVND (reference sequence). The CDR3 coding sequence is TGTGCCAGTAGTACCCGACTAGCGGGAGACCCAGATACGCAGTATTTT. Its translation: CASSTRLAGDPDTQYF.

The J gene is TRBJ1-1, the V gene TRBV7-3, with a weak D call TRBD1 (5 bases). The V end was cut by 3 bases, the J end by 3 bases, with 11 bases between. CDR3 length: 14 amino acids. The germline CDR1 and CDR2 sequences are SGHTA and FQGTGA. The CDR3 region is CASSLQGMDTEAFF. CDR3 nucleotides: TGTGCCAGCAGCTTGCAGGGTATGGACACTGAAGCTTTCTTT.

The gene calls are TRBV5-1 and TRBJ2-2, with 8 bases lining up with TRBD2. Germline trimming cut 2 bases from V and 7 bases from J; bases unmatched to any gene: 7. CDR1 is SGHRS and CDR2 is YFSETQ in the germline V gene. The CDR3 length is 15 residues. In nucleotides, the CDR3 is TGCGCCAGCAGCTTACAGACTAGCGCCGGCGGGGAGCTGTTTTTT. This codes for CASSLQTSAGGELFF.

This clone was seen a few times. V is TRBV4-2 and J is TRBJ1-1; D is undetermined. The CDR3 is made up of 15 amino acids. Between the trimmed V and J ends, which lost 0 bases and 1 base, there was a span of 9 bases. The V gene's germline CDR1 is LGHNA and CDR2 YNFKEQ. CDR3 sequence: CASSQDLAENTEAFF. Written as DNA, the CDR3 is TGTGCCAGCAGCCAAGACTTGGCCGAGAACACTGAAGCTTTCTTT.

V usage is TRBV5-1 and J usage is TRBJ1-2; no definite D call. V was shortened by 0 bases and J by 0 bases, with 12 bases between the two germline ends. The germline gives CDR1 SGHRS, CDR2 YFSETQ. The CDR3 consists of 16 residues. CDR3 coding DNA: TGCGCCAGCAGCTTGGGCCCCCAAGTAGCTAACTATGGCTACACCTTC. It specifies CASSLGPQVANYGYTF.

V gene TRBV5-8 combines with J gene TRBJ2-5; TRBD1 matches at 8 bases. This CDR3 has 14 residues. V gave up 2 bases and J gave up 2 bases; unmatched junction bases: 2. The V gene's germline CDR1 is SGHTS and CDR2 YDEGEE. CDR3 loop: CASSFRQGQETQYF. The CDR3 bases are TGTGCCAGCAGCTTTCGACAGGGGCAAGAGACCCAGTACTTC.

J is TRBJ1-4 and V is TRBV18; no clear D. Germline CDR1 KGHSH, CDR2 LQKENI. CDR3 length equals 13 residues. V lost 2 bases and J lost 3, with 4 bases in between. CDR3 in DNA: TGTGCCAGCTCACCAGAGCCTAATGAAAAACTGTTTTTT. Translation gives CASSPEPNEKLFF.

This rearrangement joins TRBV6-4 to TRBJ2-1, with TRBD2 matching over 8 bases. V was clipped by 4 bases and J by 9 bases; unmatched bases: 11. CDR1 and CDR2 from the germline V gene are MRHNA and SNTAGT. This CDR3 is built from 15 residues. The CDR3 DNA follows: TGTGCCAGCAGTGTCCTGGCGGGAGGCCGCCTTGAGCAGTTCTTC. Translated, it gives CASSVLAGGRLEQFF.